Here is one T cell receptor beta chain with its context. The record originates from a study of blood T cell repertoires in COVID-19. At the level of the study: The samples span acute and convalescent COVID-19 from the United States, Italy and Spain. Sources were T cells, B-cell-depleted T cells, or PBMCs; the material itself was cDNA or gDNA.

As handled by the study authors: Amplifying reference gene primers gave estimates of nucleated cell counts. The data were produced by immunoSEQ multiplex PCR, yet TCRdb's version contains in-frame clones alone and is incomplete. V and J calls and clone size are those listed in that table; D and trimming were worked out from the DNA. The sample comprises about 42,000 clones, 85% to 90% of which are singletons, and 2.5% to 3.5% rests with the top ten. This TCR was recovered from a man between 50 and 59 years old with active COVID-19. Sequencing was done on a sample of peripheral blood.

The CDR3 is CASSLDRGRAQFF. As DNA, the CDR3 is TGTGCCAGCAGCTTGGACAGGGGGCGAGCTCAGTTCTTC. J is TRBJ2-1 and V is TRBV5-6; 9 nucleotides match TRBD1. Germline values: CDR1 SGHDT, CDR2 YYEEEE. The ends lost 0 bases at V and 13 bases at J; junction bases unmatched: 5. The CDR3 sequence is 13 residues long.